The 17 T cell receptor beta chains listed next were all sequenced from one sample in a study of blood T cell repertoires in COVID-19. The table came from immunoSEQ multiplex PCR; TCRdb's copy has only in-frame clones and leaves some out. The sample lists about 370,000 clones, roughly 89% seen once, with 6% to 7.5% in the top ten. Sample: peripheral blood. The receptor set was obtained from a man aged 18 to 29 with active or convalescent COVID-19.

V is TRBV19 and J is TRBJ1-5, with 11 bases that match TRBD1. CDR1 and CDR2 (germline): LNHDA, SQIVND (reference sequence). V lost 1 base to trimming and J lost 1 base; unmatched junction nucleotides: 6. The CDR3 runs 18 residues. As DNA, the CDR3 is TGTGCCAGTAGTATAGCGAGGGACAGGGGGTTGAGCAATCAGCCCCAGCATTTT. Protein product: CASSIARDRGLSNQPQHF.

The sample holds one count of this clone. The CDR3 coding sequence is TGTGCCAGCAGCACCAGACAGGGGGCCAGGGAGCAGTACTTC. Translated, it gives CASSTRQGAREQYF. The chain couples TRBV7-8 to TRBJ2-7; 10 bases are shared with TRBD1. Germline lookup yields CDR1 SGHVS and CDR2 FQNEAQ. The V gene end was trimmed by 5 bases and the J gene end by 7 bases; junction bases not matched to a gene: 8. The CDR3 runs to 14 residues.

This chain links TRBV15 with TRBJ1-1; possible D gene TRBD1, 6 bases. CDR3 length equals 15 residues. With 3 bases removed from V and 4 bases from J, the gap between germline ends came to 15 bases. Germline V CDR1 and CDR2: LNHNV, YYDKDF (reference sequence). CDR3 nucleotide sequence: TGTGCCACCAGCAGGGAAACAGGGCTGGGCACTGAAGCTTTCTTT. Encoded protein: CATSRETGLGTEAFF.

The CDR3 DNA is TGTGCCAGCAGCCAGACAGGGCAGAACACTGAAGCTTTCTTT. Encoded protein: CASSQTGQNTEAFF. The rearrangement uses TRBV9 and TRBJ1-1, with 7 bases identical to TRBD1. This CDR3 spans 14 amino acids. With 4 bases clipped from V and 1 base from J, the junction kept 4 bases outside the gene matches. Germline-derived CDR1 and CDR2 are SGDLS and YYNGEE.

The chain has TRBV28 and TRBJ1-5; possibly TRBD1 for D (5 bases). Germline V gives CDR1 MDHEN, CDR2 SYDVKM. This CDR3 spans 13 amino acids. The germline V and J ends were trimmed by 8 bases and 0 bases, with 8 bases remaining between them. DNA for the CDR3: TGTGCCAGCGGGGGGGTTAGCAATCAGCCCCAGCATTTT. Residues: CASGGVSNQPQHF.

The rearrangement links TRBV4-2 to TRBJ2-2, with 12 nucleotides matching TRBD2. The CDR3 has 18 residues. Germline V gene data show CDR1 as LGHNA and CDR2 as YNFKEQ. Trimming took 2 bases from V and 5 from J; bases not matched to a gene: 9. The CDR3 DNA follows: TGTGCCAGCAGCCAAACCCGACTAGCGGGAGTATTTACCGGGGAGCTGTTTTTT. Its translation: CASSQTRLAGVFTGELFF.

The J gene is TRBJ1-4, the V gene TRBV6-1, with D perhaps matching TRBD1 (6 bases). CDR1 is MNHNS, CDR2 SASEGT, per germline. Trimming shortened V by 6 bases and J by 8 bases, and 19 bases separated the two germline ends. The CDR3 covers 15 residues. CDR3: CASRIPGHEREKLFF. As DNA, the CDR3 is TGTGCCAGCAGGATACCGGGACATGAACGAGAAAAACTGTTTTTT.

CDR3 DNA sequence: TGTGCCAGCAGTGAGGGGGGTGGCAATCAGCCCCAGCATTTT. It specifies CASSEGGGNQPQHF. The gene calls are TRBV6-4 and TRBJ1-5; weak D call: TRBD1 (5 bases). V was trimmed by 3 bases and J by 2 bases, leaving 8 bases between them. This CDR3 region has 14 residues. Per the germline V gene, CDR1 is MRHNA and CDR2 is SNTAGT.

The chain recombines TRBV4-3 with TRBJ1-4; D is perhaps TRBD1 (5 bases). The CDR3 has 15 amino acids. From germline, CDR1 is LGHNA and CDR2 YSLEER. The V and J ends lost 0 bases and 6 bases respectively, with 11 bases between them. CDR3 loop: CASSQDWAGYEKLFF. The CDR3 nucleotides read TGCGCCAGCAGCCAAGATTGGGCAGGGTATGAAAAACTGTTTTTT.

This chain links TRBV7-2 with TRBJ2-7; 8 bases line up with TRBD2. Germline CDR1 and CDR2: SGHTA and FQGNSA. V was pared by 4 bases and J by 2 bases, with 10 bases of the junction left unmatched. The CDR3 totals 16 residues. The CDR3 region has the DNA TGTGCCAGCAGCTCGCCTGCTAGCGGGTGGGCCTACGAGCAGTACTTC. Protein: CASSSPASGWAYEQYF.

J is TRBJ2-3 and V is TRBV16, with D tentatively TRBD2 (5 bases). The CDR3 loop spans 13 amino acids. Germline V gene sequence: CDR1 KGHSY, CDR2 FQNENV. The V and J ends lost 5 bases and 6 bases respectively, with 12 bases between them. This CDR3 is CASSGLPSDTQYF. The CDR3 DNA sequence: TGTGCCAGCAGCGGACTCCCCTCTGATACGCAGTATTTT. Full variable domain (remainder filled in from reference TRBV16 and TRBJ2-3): GEEVAQTPKHLVRGEGQKAKLYCAPIKGHSYVFWYQQVLKNEFKFLISFQNENVFDETGMPKERFSAKCLPNSPCSLEIQATKLEDSAVYFCASSGLPSDTQYFGPGTRLTVL.

CDR3 nucleotides: TGTGCCAGCAGTTACTCGACAGGGTACACCTACGAGCAGTACTTC. It encodes CASSYSTGYTYEQYF. The chain employs TRBV6-6 and TRBJ2-7, with 7 bases aligning to TRBD1. Trimming took 0 bases from V and 2 from J; bases not matched to a gene: 4. The CDR3 covers 15 residues. Germline V gene data show CDR1 as MNHNY and CDR2 as SVGAGI (reference sequence).

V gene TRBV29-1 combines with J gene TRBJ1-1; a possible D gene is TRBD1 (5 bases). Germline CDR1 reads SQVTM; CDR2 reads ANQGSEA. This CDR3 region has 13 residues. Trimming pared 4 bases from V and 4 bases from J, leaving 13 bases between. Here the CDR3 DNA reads TGCAGCGTTGCCGGGACTATGGGCACTGAAGCTTTCTTT. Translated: CSVAGTMGTEAFF.

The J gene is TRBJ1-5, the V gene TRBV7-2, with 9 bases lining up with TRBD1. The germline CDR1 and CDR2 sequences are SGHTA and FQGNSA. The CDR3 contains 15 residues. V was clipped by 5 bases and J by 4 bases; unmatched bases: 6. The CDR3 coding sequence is TGTGCCAGCAGCCCCCGGACAGGGGAAAATCAGCCCCAGCATTTT. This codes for CASSPRTGENQPQHF.

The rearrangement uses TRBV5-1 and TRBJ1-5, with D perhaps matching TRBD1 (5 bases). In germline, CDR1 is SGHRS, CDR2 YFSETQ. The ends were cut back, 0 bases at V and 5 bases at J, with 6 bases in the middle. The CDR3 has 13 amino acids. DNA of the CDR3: TGCGCCAGCAGCTTGGACAGGTATCAGCCCCAGCATTTT. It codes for CASSLDRYQPQHF.

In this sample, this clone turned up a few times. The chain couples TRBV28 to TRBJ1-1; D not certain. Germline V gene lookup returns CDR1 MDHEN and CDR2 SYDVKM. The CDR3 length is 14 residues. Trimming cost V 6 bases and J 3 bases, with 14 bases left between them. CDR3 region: CASSRSSRDTEAFF. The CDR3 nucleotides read TGTGCCAGCAGCCGGAGCTCGCGGGACACTGAAGCTTTCTTT.

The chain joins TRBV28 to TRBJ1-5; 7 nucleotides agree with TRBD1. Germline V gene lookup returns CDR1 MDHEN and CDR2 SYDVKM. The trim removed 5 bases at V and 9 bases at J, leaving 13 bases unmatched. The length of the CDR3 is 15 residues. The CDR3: CASSLGDSPGRPQHF. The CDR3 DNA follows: TGTGCCAGCAGTCTGGGGGACAGTCCGGGGCGGCCCCAGCATTTT.